The 8 T cell receptor beta chains below come from one sample, sequenced in a study of graft-versus-host responses after intestinal transplantation. Libraries were prepared by immunoSEQ multiplex PCR; TCRdb keeps only in-frame clonotypes and omits some of them. The table has 9,500 to 12,000 clones, around 80% seen once; the top ten hold about 35%. The material was PBMCs, obtained roughly 74 weeks after intestinal transplant. These TCRs come from a human patient who received an intestinal transplant, so some T cells may come from the graft donor.

The rearrangement joins TRBV5-1 to TRBJ2-5; 8 positions agree with TRBD2. V was clipped by 4 bases and J by 2 bases; unmatched bases: 4. Germline V gene lookup returns CDR1 SGHRS and CDR2 YFSETQ. The CDR3 is made up of 14 amino acids. CDR3: CASSVAGGQETQYF. DNA of the CDR3: TGCGCCAGCAGCGTCGCGGGGGGTCAAGAGACCCAGTACTTC.

The chain uses TRBV6-4 and TRBJ1-6; 9 positions match TRBD1. There are 13 residues in the CDR3. V shed 3 bases and J 16 bases; nucleotides not matched to a gene: 7. From germline, CDR1 is MRHNA and CDR2 SNTAGT. CDR3 sequence reads: CASSEGTGPELHF. In DNA form, the CDR3 reads TGTGCCAGCAGTGAGGGGACAGGGCCCGAACTCCACTTT.

V usage is TRBV27 and J usage is TRBJ2-1; D remains unclear. The CDR3 loop spans 11 amino acids. From germline, CDR1 is MNHEY and CDR2 SMNVEV (reference sequence). V was shortened by 4 bases and J by 4 bases, with 2 bases between the two germline ends. CDR3 protein: CASSWYNEQFF. The CDR3 bases are TGTGCCAGCAGTTGGTACAATGAGCAGTTCTTC.

This clone has only a few counts. CDR3 in DNA: TGCGCCAGCAGCCCGCTGGGGACAGGGGTAGATACGCAGTATTTT. Its protein is CASSPLGTGVDTQYF. This sequence joins TRBV5-1 and TRBJ2-3, with TRBD1 identical over 10 bases. Germline V lookup: CDR1 SGHRS, CDR2 YFSETQ. V lost 4 bases and J lost 5; bases outside the gene matches: 7. CDR3 length: 15 amino acids.

J is TRBJ2-2 and V is TRBV7-2; 7 bases line up with TRBD2. Unmatched junction bases numbered 15, after V lost 8 bases and J lost 6 bases. The length of the CDR3 is 16 residues. Germline V gives CDR1 SGHTA, CDR2 FQGNSA. The CDR3 bases are TGTGCCAGCGGGCCCGGGCCGGGGGAGGGCGCCGGGGAGCTGTTTTTT. Its protein is CASGPGPGEGAGELFF.

J is TRBJ2-6 and V is TRBV10-2; TRBD1 matches at 8 bases. Unmatched junction bases numbered 10, after V lost 2 bases and J lost 4 bases. This CDR3 is built from 18 residues. The germline V gene encodes CDR1 WSHSY and CDR2 SAAADI. The CDR3, as DNA: TGCGCCAGCAGTGAGCATGCAGGGGGCGGCTGGGGGGCCAACGTCCTGACTTTC. As protein: CASSEHAGGGWGANVLTF.

This rearrangement joins TRBV29-1 to TRBJ1-1; perhaps TRBD1 as D (5 bases). The CDR3 extends over 14 amino acids. V was clipped by 7 bases and J by 0 bases, with 15 bases between them. Germline V gene data show CDR1 as SQVTM and CDR2 as ANQGSEA. The CDR3 DNA sequence: TGCAGCGCTAGGGAGGGGCCGGTGAACACTGAAGCTTTCTTT. Its translation is CSAREGPVNTEAFF.

The chain carries TRBV5-8 and TRBJ2-1, with a tentative D call TRBD2 (5 bases). CDR3 size: 15 residues. In germline, CDR1 is SGHTS, CDR2 YDEGEE. The V gene lost 2 bases and the J gene lost 5 bases, with 14 bases spanning the gap. The CDR3 DNA follows: TGTGCCAGCAGCTTAGACTGGCTAGCCCACAATGAGCAGTTCTTC. It codes for CASSLDWLAHNEQFF.